These 21 T cell receptor beta chains originate from one sample sequenced in a study of CD8+ T cells in alopecia areata. Extracted from the samples, RNA was reverse transcribed into cDNA to serve as the sequencing template. The method was immunoSEQ multiplex PCR; TCRdb's version includes in-frame clones alone and lacks a portion of them. Among about 64,000 clones, about half were seen once, and the ten largest hold roughly 22%. The treatment denotes: oral pan-JAK inhibitor, 5-10 mg twice daily. The sample here was CD8+ T cells sorted from blood, taken between weeks 36 and 40, from a patient treated with tofacitinib. The receptors derive from a human donor with alopecia areata.

The gene calls are TRBV29-1 and TRBJ1-2; D gene unclear. V lost 6 bases and J 3 bases, leaving 14 bases between the germline ends. Germline CDR1 reads SQVTM; CDR2 reads ANQGSEA. This CDR3 is 13 amino acids long. CDR3 protein: CSVYWPEDYGYTF. The CDR3 bases are TGCAGCGTGTACTGGCCCGAGGACTATGGCTACACCTTC.

This clone turned up a few times. The V gene is TRBV5-1, the J gene TRBJ1-1; D may be TRBD1 (5 bases). In germline, CDR1 is SGHRS, CDR2 YFSETQ. V lost 0 bases to trimming and J lost 1 base, with 13 bases between them. The CDR3 runs 16 residues. In DNA form, the CDR3 reads TGCGCCAGCAGCTTGGTTTGGGGCGGAAGGAACACTGAAGCTTTCTTT. It yields the protein CASSLVWGGRNTEAFF.

The sample holds a few counts of this clone. The chain employs TRBV10-3 and TRBJ2-5; tentatively, D is TRBD2 (5 bases). TRBJ2-7 explains the end of the DNA better; the J call may be wrong. CDR1 and CDR2 from the germline V gene are ENHRY and SYGVKD. This CDR3 is built from 15 residues. The CDR3 is CAISESGARSDEQYF. The DNA for the CDR3 is TGTGCCATCAGTGAGTCGGGAGCACGTTCCGACGAGCAGTACTTC.

The V and J genes are TRBV5-4 and TRBJ2-3, with 12 nucleotides matching TRBD2. CDR1 and CDR2 from the germline V gene are SGHNT and YYREEE (reference sequence). The V segment lost 4 bases and the J segment 6 bases; nucleotides outside the gene matches: 15. The CDR3 is made up of 18 amino acids. CDR3 in DNA: TGTGCCAGCAGCGAGGGACTAGCGGGCCCCCTGGTTTTGGATACGCAGTATTTT. Its protein product is CASSEGLAGPLVLDTQYF.

The chain couples TRBV19 to TRBJ1-5; 10 nucleotides line up with TRBD1. The CDR3 loop spans 14 amino acids. J was trimmed by 7 bases and V by 5 bases; bases with no gene match: 5. In germline, CDR1 is LNHDA, CDR2 SQIVND (reference sequence). CDR3 sequence (DNA): TGTGCCAGTAGTCGTCCGGGACAGGGGCAGCCCCAGCATTTT. The encoded protein is CASSRPGQGQPQHF. The full variable domain, in which reference TRBV19 and TRBJ1-5 provide the parts outside the CDR3, is DGGITQSPKYLFRKEGQNVTLSCEQNLNHDAMYWYRQDPGQGLRLIYYSQIVNDFQKGDIAEGYSVSREKKESFPLTVTSAQKNPTAFYLCASSRPGQGQPQHFGDGTRLSIL.

The chain employs TRBV6-6 and TRBJ2-1; D possibly corresponds to TRBD2 (7 bases). Per the germline V gene, CDR1 is MNHNY and CDR2 is SVGAGI (reference sequence). The ends were cut back, 2 bases at V and 5 bases at J, with 16 bases in the middle. The length of the CDR3 is 16 residues. CDR3 in amino acids: CASSYPTRGADNEQFF. The DNA of the CDR3 is TGTGCCAGCAGTTACCCTACTCGGGGGGCGGACAATGAGCAGTTCTTC.

V usage is TRBV13 and J usage is TRBJ1-2, with D possibly matching TRBD1 (6 bases). V was shortened by 6 bases and J by 4 bases, with 15 bases between the two germline ends. CDR3 length equals 14 residues. The V gene's germline CDR1 is PRHDT and CDR2 FYEKMQ (reference sequence). The CDR3 loop reads CASRGGGGSYGYTF. The DNA for the CDR3 is TGTGCCAGCAGGGGTGGAGGGGGATCCTATGGCTACACCTTC. Using reference TRBV13 and TRBJ1-2 for the parts outside the CDR3, the full variable domain is AAGVIQSPRHLIKEKRETATLKCYPIPRHDTVYWYQQGPGQDPQFLISFYEKMQSDKGSIPDRFSAQQFSDYHSELNMSSLELGDSALYFCASRGGGGSYGYTFGSGTRLTVV.

The chain couples TRBV7-9 to TRBJ2-1; 8 nucleotides agree with TRBD1. The CDR3 sequence is 14 residues long. Trimming took 1 base from V and 7 from J; bases not matched to a gene: 3. The V gene's germline CDR1 is SEHNR and CDR2 FQNEAQ (reference sequence). In DNA, the CDR3 is TGTGCCAGCAGCTTAGAGCAGGGGGCTAATGAGCAGTTCTTC. It yields the protein CASSLEQGANEQFF.

The V call is TRBV29-1, the J call TRBJ2-7, with D possibly matching TRBD1 (5 bases). This CDR3 has 11 amino acids. Looked up from germline, CDR1 is SQVTM and CDR2 is ANQGSEA. Trimming pared 3 bases from V and 3 bases from J, leaving 6 bases between. The CDR3 DNA sequence: TGCAGCGTTGAGACAGTCTACGAGCAGTACTTC. It codes for CSVETVYEQYF.

J is TRBJ1-1 and V is TRBV4-2, with D hard to call. In germline, CDR1 is LGHNA, CDR2 YNFKEQ. Trimming cost V 3 bases and J 4 bases, with 6 bases left between them. This CDR3 region has 12 residues. This CDR3 reads CASSQGSTEAFF. The CDR3 coding sequence is TGTGCCAGCAGCCAGGGTAGCACTGAAGCTTTCTTT.

V usage is TRBV29-1 and J usage is TRBJ2-1; weak D call: TRBD2 (7 bases). Germline assignment: CDR1 SQVTM and CDR2 ANQGSEA. V dropped 7 bases and J dropped 8 bases, with 21 bases sitting between them. The CDR3 extends over 14 amino acids. In nucleotides, the CDR3 is TGCAGCGGCCGAGGCGCCGCGGGGGCGGATGAGCAGTTCTTC. Its protein is CSGRGAAGADEQFF.

In its sample, this clone was seen a few times. The chain joins TRBV10-2 to TRBJ1-5, with TRBD1 as a possible D gene (6 bases). This CDR3 contains 14 residues. The germline CDR1 and CDR2 sequences are WSHSY and SAAADI. The ends were cut back, 6 bases at V and 7 bases at J, with 16 bases in the middle. CDR3 region: CASREQGFRQPQHF. CDR3 nucleotide sequence: TGCGCCAGCAGAGAACAGGGTTTTAGACAGCCCCAGCATTTT.

The rearrangement joins TRBV11-2 to TRBJ1-1, with D hard to call. The CDR3 totals 13 residues. CDR1 SGHAT and CDR2 FQNNGV come from the germline V gene. V was pared by 3 bases and J by 2 bases, with 7 bases between. The CDR3 DNA reads as TGTGCCAGCAGCTTGGGTTACAACACTGAAGCTTTCTTT. Amino acid sequence: CASSLGYNTEAFF.

This clone was detected only a few times. The V and J genes are TRBV7-9 and TRBJ2-3; 10 nucleotides agree with TRBD2. There are 16 residues in the CDR3. Per germline, CDR1 SEHNR and CDR2 FQNEAQ (reference sequence). The V and J ends lost 2 bases and 5 bases, in that order; junction bases with no gene match: 7. Here the CDR3 reads CASSLIAGGQGDTQYF. CDR3 nucleotides: TGTGCCAGCAGCTTAATAGCGGGAGGCCAGGGAGATACGCAGTATTTT.

This clone showed up just a few times. The chain uses TRBV2 and TRBJ1-4; 8 nucleotides line up with TRBD1. The length of the CDR3 is 15 residues. CDR1 and CDR2 (germline): SNHLY, FYNNEI. J gave up 7 bases and V 5 bases, and 9 bases lay outside the gene matches. CDR3 loop: CASSPLTDRAEKLFF. The CDR3 DNA reads as TGTGCCAGCAGTCCCCTAACGGACAGGGCTGAAAAACTGTTTTTT.

V is TRBV10-3 and J is TRBJ2-7; 7 bases are shared with TRBD1. The CDR3 loop spans 14 amino acids. V was clipped by 2 bases and J by 3 bases; unmatched bases: 4. CDR1 ENHRY and CDR2 SYGVKD come from the germline V gene. The CDR3 is CAISEPRDSYEQYF. The CDR3 coding sequence is TGTGCCATCAGTGAGCCCCGGGACAGCTACGAGCAGTACTTC.

The chain couples TRBV28 to TRBJ2-3; 10 nucleotides align to TRBD1. Trimming took 5 bases from V and 3 from J; bases not matched to a gene: 5. CDR3 length equals 15 residues. In germline, CDR1 is MDHEN, CDR2 SYDVKM. CDR3 in amino acids: CASSLGQGRTDTQYF. The DNA of the CDR3 is TGTGCCAGCAGTCTGGGACAGGGGAGGACAGATACGCAGTATTTT.

The rearrangement joins TRBV19 to TRBJ1-1; TRBD1 matches at 7 bases. The CDR3 runs 12 residues. V gave up 9 bases and J gave up 2 bases; unmatched junction bases: 3. CDR1 is LNHDA and CDR2 is SQIVND in the germline V gene (reference sequence). The CDR3 sequence is CASWTGNTEAFF. CDR3 in DNA: TGTGCCAGCTGGACAGGAAACACTGAAGCTTTCTTT.

The chain combines TRBV9 with TRBJ2-7; perhaps D is TRBD1 or TRBD2 (7 bases each). Trimming left V 3 bases short and J 2 bases short, with 15 bases between. From germline, CDR1 is SGDLS and CDR2 YYNGEE. CDR3 size: 15 residues. The CDR3 protein is CASSAQGEGPYEQYF. DNA for the CDR3: TGTGCCAGCAGCGCCCAGGGGGAGGGCCCCTACGAGCAGTACTTC.

The chain recombines TRBV30 with TRBJ2-7, with D perhaps matching TRBD2 (5 bases). The length of the CDR3 is 13 residues. Germline values: CDR1 GTSNPN, CDR2 SVGIG (reference sequence). The germline V and J ends were trimmed by 0 bases and 2 bases, with 8 bases remaining between them. Here the CDR3 reads CAWSVRDPYEQYF. The CDR3 bases are TGTGCCTGGAGTGTACGGGATCCCTACGAGCAGTACTTC.

This clone was counted only a few times. The CDR3 DNA reads as TGCGCCAGCAGCTCGGGCGGGGAGCTGTTTTTT. This translates into CASSSGGELFF. The genes are TRBV5-1 and TRBJ2-2; D is unclear. V was cut by 3 bases and J by 7 bases, with 4 bases left in between. The germline V gene has CDR1 SGHRS and CDR2 YFSETQ. CDR3 length equals 11 residues.